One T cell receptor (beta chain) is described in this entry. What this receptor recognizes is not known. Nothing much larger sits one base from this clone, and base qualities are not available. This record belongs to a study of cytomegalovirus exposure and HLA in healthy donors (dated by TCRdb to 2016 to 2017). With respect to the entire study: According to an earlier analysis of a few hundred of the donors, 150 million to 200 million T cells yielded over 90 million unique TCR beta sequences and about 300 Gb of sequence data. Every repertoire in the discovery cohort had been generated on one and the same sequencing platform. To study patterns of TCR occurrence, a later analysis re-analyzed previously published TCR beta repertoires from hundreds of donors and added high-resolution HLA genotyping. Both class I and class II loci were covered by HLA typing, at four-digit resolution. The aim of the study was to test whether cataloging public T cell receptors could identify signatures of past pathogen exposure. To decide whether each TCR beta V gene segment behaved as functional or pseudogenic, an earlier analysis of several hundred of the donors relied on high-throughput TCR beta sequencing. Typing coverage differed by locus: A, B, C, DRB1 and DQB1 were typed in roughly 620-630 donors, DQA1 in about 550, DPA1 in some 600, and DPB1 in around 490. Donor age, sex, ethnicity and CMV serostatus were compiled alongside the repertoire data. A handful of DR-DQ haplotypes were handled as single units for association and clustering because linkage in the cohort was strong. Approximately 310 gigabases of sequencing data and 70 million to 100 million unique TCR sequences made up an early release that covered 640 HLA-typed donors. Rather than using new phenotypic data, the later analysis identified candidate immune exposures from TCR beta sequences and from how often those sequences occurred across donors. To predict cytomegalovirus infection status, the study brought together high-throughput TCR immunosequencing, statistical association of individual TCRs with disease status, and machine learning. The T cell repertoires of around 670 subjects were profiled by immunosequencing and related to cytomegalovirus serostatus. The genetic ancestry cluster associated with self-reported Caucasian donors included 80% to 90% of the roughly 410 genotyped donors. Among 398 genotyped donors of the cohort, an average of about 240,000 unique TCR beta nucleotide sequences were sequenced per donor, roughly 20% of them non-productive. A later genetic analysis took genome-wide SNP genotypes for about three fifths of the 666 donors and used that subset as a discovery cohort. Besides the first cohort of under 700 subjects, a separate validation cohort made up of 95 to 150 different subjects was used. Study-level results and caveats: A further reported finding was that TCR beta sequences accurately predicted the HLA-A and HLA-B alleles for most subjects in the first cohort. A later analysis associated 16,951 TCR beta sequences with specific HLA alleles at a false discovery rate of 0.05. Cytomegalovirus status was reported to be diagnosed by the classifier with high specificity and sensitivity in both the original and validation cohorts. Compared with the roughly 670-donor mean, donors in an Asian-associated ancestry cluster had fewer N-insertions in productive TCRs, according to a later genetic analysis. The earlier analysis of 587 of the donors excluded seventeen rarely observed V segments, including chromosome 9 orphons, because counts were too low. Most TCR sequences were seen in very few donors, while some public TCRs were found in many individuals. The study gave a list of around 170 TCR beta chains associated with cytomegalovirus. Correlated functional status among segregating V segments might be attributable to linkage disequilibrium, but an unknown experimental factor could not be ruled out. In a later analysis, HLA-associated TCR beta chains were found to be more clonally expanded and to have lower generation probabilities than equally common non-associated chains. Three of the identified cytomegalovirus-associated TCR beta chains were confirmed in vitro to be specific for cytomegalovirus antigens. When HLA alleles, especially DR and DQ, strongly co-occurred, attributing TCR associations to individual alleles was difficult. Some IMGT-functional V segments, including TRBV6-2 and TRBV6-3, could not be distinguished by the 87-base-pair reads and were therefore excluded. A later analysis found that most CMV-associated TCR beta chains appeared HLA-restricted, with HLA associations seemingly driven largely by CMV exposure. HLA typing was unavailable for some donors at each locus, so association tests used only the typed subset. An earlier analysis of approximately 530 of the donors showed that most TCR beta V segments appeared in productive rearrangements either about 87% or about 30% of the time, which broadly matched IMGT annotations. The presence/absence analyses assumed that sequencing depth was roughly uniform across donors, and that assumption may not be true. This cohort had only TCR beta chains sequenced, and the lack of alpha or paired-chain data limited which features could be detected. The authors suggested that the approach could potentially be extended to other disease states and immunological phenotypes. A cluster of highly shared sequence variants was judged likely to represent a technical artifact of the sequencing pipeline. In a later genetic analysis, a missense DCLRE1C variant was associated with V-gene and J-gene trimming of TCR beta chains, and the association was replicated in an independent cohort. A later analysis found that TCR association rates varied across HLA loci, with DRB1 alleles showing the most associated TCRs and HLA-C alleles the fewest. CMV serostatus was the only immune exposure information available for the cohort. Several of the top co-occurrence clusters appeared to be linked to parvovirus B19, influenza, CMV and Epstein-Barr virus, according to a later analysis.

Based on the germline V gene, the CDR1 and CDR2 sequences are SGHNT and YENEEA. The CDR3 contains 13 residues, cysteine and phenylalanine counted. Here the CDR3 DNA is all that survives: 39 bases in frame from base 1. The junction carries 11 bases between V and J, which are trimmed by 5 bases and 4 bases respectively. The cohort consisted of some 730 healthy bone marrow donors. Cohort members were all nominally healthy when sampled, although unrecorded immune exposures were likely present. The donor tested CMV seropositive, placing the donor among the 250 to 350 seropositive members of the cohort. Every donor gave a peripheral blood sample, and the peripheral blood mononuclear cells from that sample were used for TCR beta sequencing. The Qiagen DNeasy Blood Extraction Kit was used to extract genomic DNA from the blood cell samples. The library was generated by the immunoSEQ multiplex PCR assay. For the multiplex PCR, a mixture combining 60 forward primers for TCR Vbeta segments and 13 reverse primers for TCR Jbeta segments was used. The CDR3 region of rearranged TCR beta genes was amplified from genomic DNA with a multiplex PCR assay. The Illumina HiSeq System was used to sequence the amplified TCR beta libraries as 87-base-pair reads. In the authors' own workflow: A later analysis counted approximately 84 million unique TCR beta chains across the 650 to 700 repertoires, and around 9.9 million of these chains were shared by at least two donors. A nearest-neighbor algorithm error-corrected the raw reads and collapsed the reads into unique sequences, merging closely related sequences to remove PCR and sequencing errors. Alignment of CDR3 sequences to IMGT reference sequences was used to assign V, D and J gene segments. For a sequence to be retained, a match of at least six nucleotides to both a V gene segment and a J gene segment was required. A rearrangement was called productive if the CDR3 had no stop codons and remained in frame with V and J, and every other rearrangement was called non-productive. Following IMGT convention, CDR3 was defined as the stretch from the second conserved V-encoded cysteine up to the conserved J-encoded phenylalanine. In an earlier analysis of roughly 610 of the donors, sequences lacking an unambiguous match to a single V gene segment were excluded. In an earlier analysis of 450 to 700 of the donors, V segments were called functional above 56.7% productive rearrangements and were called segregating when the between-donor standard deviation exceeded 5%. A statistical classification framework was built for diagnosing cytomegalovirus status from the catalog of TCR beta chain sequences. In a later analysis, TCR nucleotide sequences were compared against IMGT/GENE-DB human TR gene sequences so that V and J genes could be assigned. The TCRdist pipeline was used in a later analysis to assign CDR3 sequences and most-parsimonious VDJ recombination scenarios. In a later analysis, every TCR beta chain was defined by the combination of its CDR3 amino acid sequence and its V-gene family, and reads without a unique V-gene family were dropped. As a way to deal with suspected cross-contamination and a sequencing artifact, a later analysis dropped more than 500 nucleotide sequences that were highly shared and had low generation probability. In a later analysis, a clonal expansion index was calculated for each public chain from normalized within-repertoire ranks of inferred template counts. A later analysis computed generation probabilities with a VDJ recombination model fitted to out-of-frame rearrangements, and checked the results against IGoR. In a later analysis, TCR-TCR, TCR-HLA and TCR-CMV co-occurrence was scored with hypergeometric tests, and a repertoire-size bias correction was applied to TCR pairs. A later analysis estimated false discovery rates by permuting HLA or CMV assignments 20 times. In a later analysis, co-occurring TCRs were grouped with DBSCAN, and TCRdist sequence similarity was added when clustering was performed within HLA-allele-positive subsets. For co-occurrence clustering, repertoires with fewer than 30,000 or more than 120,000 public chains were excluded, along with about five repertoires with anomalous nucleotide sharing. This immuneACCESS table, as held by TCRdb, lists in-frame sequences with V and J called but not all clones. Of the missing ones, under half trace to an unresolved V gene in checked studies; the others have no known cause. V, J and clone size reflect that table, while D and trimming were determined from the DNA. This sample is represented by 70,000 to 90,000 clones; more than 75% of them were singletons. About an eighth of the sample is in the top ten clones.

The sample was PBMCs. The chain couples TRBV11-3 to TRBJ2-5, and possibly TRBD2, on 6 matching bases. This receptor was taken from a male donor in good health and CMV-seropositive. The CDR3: CASSPSEGETQYF. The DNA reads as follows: TGTGCCAGCAGCCCGTCGGAGGGAGAGACCCAGTACTTC. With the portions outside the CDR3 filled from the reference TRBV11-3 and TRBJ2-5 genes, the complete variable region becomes EAGVVQSPRYKIIEKKQPVAFWCNPISGHNTLYWYLQNLGQGPELLIRYENEEAVDDSQLPKDRFSAERLKGVDSTLKIQPAELGDSAVYLCASSPSEGETQYFGPGTRLLVL.